A single sample is the source of the 19 T cell receptor beta chains below, sequenced in a study of lymphopenia after photon versus proton radiotherapy. Only in-frame clones appear in the TCRdb table, and some are missing; sequencing was by immunoSEQ multiplex PCR. The sample yields about 30,000 clones, 94% seen once. The starting material was peripheral blood, obtained from a patient treated with photon-based radiotherapy. The receptors stem from a woman between 45 and 65 years old with cholangiocarcinoma.

V and J are TRBV27 and TRBJ1-1, with TRBD1 matching over 8 bases. From germline, CDR1 is MNHEY and CDR2 SMNVEV (reference sequence). The trim removed 6 bases at V and 4 bases at J, leaving 1 base unmatched. The CDR3 length is 12 residues. The CDR3 is CASRTGGTEAFF. CDR3 DNA sequence: TGTGCCAGCAGAACAGGGGGCACTGAAGCTTTCTTT.

The chain employs TRBV2 and TRBJ2-1, with D perhaps matching TRBD1 (5 bases). V was pared by 7 bases and J by 5 bases, with 12 bases between. This CDR3 spans 13 amino acids. Germline V gene lookup returns CDR1 SNHLY and CDR2 FYNNEI. CDR3 residues: CASNRQGNNEQFF. CDR3 bases: TGTGCCAGCAATCGGCAGGGTAACAATGAGCAGTTCTTC.

The V call is TRBV7-2, the J call TRBJ2-3, with 9 positions matching TRBD1. The J segment lost 4 bases and the V segment lost 5 bases, leaving 4 bases of the junction unmatched. This CDR3 is 14 amino acids long. Germline V gene data show CDR1 as SGHTA and CDR2 as FQGNSA. As DNA, the CDR3 is TGTGCCAGCAGCACGGACAGGGGTGCAGATACGCAGTATTTT. Its translation: CASSTDRGADTQYF.

The CDR3 loop is CASSLGGTGSYEQFF. CDR3 nucleotides: TGCGCCAGCAGCTTGGGAGGGACAGGTTCATATGAGCAGTTCTTC. The V call is TRBV5-1, the J call TRBJ2-1, with 8 bases fitting TRBD1. This CDR3 region has 15 residues. The V and J ends lost 0 bases and 8 bases, in that order; junction bases with no gene match: 7. Germline CDR1 and CDR2: SGHRS and YFSETQ. The variable domain in full, completed from reference TRBV5-1 and TRBJ2-1, reads KAGVTQTPRYLIKTRGQQVTLSCSPISGHRSVSWYQQTPGQGLQFLFEYFSETQRNKGNFPGRFSGRQFSNSRSEMNVSTLELGDSALYLCASSLGGTGSYEQFFGPGTRLTVL.

The CDR3 loop reads CAWSVRSYGYTF. Written as DNA, the CDR3 is TGTGCCTGGAGTGTAAGAAGTTATGGCTACACCTTC. The J gene is TRBJ1-2, the V gene TRBV30, with no clear D. This CDR3 comprises 12 residues. The germline gives CDR1 GTSNPN, CDR2 SVGIG (reference sequence). V lost 0 bases, J lost 5 bases, and 7 bases lay in between.

This chain uses TRBV14 with TRBJ2-7; possible D gene TRBD1, 6 bases. Trimming pared 3 bases from V and 2 bases from J, leaving 14 bases between. Germline V lookup: CDR1 SGHDN, CDR2 FVKESK. The CDR3 has 15 amino acids. CDR3 sequence reads: CASSQEDRSTYEQYF. CDR3 sequence (DNA): TGTGCCAGCAGCCAGGAAGACAGGAGCACCTACGAGCAGTACTTC.

The chain is built from TRBV28 and TRBJ1-2; D is unresolved. The CDR3 is 15 residues long. Germline V CDR1 and CDR2: MDHEN, SYDVKM. The germline V and J ends were trimmed by 3 bases and 2 bases, with 13 bases remaining between them. CDR3 amino acids: CASSLLYGQNYGYTF. The DNA of the CDR3 is TGTGCCAGCAGTTTGTTGTATGGTCAGAACTATGGCTACACCTTC.

The chain uses TRBV6-5 and TRBJ1-1; D ambiguous. The CDR3 runs to 12 residues. From germline, CDR1 is MNHEY and CDR2 SVGAGI. Deletions cut 8 bases from V and 4 bases from J, with 11 bases between. This CDR3 reads CASLSPGTEAFF. The DNA of the CDR3 is TGTGCCAGCTTATCCCCGGGCACTGAAGCTTTCTTT.

The V gene is TRBV7-2, the J gene TRBJ2-5; D unresolved. The CDR3 runs 14 residues. Looked up from germline, CDR1 is SGHTA and CDR2 is FQGNSA. Trimming removed 1 base at V and 5 bases at J, with 11 bases between. The CDR3 bases are TGTGCCAGCAGCTTAGGACCTAATCGGGAGACCCAGTACTTC. It specifies CASSLGPNRETQYF. Full variable domain (outside the CDR3, taken from reference TRBV7-2 and TRBJ2-5): GAGVSQSPSNKVTEKGKDVELRCDPISGHTALYWYRQSLGQGLEFLIYFQGNSAPDKSGLPSDRFSAERTGGSVSTLTIQRTQQEDSAVYLCASSLGPNRETQYFGPGTRLLVL.

The rearrangement links TRBV27 to TRBJ1-2; 11 nucleotides align to TRBD1. The CDR3 has 19 residues. With 7 bases clipped from V and 4 bases from J, the junction kept 20 bases outside the gene matches. Germline V gene lookup returns CDR1 MNHEY and CDR2 SMNVEV (reference sequence). CDR3 amino acids: CASIQRARDRGSSIYGYTF. CDR3 DNA sequence: TGTGCCAGCATCCAGAGGGCGAGGGACAGGGGGTCCTCCATCTATGGCTACACCTTC.

The V and J genes are TRBV7-2 and TRBJ1-2; 10 bases are a match to TRBD1. V shed 6 bases and J 7 bases; nucleotides not matched to a gene: 8. The CDR3 is made up of 14 amino acids. Germline-derived CDR1 and CDR2 are SGHTA and FQGNSA. CDR3 coding DNA: TGTGCCAGCAGTTCTAGACAGGGGGCTCGTGGCTACACCTTC. It is translated as CASSSRQGARGYTF.

This chain uses TRBV19 with TRBJ1-3; perhaps TRBD1 as D (5 bases). CDR1 and CDR2 (germline): LNHDA, SQIVND (reference sequence). The ends were cut back, 6 bases at V and 7 bases at J, with 13 bases in the middle. The CDR3 is 13 amino acids. CDR3 bases: TGTGCCAGTAGGCTGTCAGGGAGCAACACCATATATTTT. Translated, it gives CASRLSGSNTIYF.

The rearrangement links TRBV9 to TRBJ2-7; D remains unclear. The CDR3 sequence is 14 residues long. Germline CDR1 and CDR2: SGDLS and YYNGEE. V lost 0 bases and J 4 bases, leaving 11 bases between the germline ends. In DNA form, the CDR3 reads TGTGCCAGCAGCGTAGTAGCAGGTTCTTACGAGCAGTACTTC. It is translated as CASSVVAGSYEQYF.

This clone appeared a single time. This chain joins TRBV5-4 and TRBJ2-7; 7 nucleotides match TRBD2. The CDR3 loop spans 15 amino acids. Trimming took 5 bases from V and 4 from J; bases not matched to a gene: 12. Germline loops: CDR1 SGHNT, CDR2 YYREEE (reference sequence). The CDR3 reads CASRGGVGLVYEQYF. The CDR3, as DNA: TGTGCCAGCAGGGGAGGGGTGGGGCTCGTTTACGAGCAGTACTTC.

This clone was picked up a small number of times. J is TRBJ1-4 and V is TRBV15, with 7 bases matching TRBD1. CDR3 size: 14 residues. Per the germline V gene, CDR1 is LNHNV and CDR2 is YYDKDF (reference sequence). V lost 5 bases, J lost 8 bases, and 8 bases stayed unmatched. The CDR3, as DNA: TGTGCCACCAGCGGGGGGACAGTCGAAGAAAAACTGTTTTTT. It specifies CATSGGTVEEKLFF.

The J gene is TRBJ1-5, the V gene TRBV19; D is uncertain. The CDR3 has 18 amino acids. The V end was cut by 5 bases, the J end by 0 bases, with 20 bases between. Per germline, CDR1 LNHDA and CDR2 SQIVND (reference sequence). CDR3 amino acids: CASSPPPGDLHSNQPQHF. CDR3 coding DNA: TGTGCCAGTAGTCCACCCCCGGGAGACCTTCATAGCAATCAGCCCCAGCATTTT.

The V gene is TRBV4-1, the J gene TRBJ2-4; D is unresolved. The CDR3 is 17 amino acids. V was pared by 0 bases and J by 1 base, with 13 bases between. Germline CDR1 and CDR2: MGHRA and YSYEKL. The CDR3 DNA reads as TGCGCCAGCAGCCAAGACCTACTAAATAAGGCCAAAAACATTCAGTACTTC. Translation: CASSQDLLNKAKNIQYF.

This rearrangement joins TRBV11-2 to TRBJ1-2; D is uncertain. The germline V and J ends were trimmed by 1 base and 4 bases, with 1 base remaining between them. The CDR3 has 11 amino acids. The V gene's germline CDR1 is SGHAT and CDR2 FQNNGV. CDR3 nucleotide sequence: TGTGCCAGCAGCTTAGCCTATGGCTACACCTTC. Its translation is CASSLAYGYTF.

This chain uses TRBV2 with TRBJ2-5; possibly TRBD2 for D (6 bases). Germline V gives CDR1 SNHLY, CDR2 FYNNEI. CDR3 length: 15 amino acids. Trimming took off 7 bases at V and 0 bases at J, with 15 bases between the two ends. In nucleotides, the CDR3 is TGTGCCAGCACCTCGGGGGTGAGGTACCAAGAGACCCAGTACTTC. Encoded protein: CASTSGVRYQETQYF.